What follows are 2 T cell receptor beta chains derived from one specimen sequenced in a study of immune characterization of retroperitoneal liposarcoma. TCRdb re-derived calls from the PCR reads in MiXCR, one entry per CDR3 protein. Of around 19,000 distinct CDR3 sequences in the sample, approximately 40% were seen once. The sequenced material came from blood. The receptors were gathered from a male donor with retroperitoneal liposarcoma.

The chain combines TRBV7-2 with TRBJ1-5; D is unclear. Germline loops: CDR1 SGHTA, CDR2 FQGNSA. This CDR3 has 13 amino acids. Deletions cut 1 base from V and 3 bases from J, with 4 bases between. The CDR3 sequence: CASSLDNNQPQHF. The CDR3 bases are TGTGCCAGCAGCTTAGACAACAATCAGCCCCAGCATTTT.

The V gene is TRBV6-6, the J gene TRBJ2-1; the D is unclear. The germline V gene encodes CDR1 MNHNY and CDR2 SVGAGI (reference sequence). The CDR3 extends over 13 amino acids. The V end was cut by 3 bases, the J end by 13 bases, with 16 bases between. CDR3 in DNA: TGTGCCAGCAGTTATTTTGGGCAAGAGACCCAGTTCTTC. Protein: CASSYFGQETQFF.